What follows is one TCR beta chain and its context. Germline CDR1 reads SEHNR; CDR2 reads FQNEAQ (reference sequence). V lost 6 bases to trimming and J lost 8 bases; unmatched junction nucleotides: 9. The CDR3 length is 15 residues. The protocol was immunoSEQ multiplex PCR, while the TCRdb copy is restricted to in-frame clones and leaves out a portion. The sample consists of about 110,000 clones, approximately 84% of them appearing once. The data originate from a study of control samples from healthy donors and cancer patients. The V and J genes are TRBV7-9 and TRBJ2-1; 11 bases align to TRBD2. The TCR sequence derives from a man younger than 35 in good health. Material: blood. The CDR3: CASSFFGLAGDEQFF. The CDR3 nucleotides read TGTGCCAGCAGTTTCTTTGGACTAGCGGGCGATGAGCAGTTCTTC.